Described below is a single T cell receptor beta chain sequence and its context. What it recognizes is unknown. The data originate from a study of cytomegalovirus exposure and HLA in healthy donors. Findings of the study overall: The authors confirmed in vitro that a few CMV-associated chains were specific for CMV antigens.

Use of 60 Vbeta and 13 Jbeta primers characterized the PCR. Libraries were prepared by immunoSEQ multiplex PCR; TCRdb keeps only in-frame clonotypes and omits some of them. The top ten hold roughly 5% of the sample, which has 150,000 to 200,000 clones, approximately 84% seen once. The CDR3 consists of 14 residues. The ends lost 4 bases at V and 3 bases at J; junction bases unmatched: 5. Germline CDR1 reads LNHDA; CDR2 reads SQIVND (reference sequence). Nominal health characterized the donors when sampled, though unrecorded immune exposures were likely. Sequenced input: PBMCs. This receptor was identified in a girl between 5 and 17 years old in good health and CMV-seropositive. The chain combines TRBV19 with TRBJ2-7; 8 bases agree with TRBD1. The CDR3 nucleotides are TGTGCCAGTAGTACCCGGACAGGGATCTACGAGCAGTACTTC. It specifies CASSTRTGIYEQYF.